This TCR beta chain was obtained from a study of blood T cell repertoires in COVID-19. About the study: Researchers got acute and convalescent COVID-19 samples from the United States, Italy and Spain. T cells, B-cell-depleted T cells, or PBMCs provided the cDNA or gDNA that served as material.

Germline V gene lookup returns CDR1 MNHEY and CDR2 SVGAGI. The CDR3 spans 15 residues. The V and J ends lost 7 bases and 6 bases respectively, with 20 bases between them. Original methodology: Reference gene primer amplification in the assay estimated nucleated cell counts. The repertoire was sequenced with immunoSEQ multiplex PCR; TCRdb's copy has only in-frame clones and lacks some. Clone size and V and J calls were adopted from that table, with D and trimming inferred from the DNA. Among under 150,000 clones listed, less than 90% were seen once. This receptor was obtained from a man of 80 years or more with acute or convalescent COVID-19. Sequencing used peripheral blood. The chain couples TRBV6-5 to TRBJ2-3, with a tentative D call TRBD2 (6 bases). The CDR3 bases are TGTGCCAGCACCATGCGTCGGGGGAGTGGGGATACGCAGTATTTT. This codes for CASTMRRGSGDTQYF.